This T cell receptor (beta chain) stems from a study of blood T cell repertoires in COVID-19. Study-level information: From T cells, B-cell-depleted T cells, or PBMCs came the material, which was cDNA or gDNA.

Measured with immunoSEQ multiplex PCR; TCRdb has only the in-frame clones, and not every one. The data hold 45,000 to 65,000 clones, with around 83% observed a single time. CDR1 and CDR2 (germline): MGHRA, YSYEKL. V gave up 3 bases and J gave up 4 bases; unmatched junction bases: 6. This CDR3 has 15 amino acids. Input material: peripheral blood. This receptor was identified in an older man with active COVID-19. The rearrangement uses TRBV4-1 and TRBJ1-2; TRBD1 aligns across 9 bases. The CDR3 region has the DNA TGCGCCAGCAGCCAGGTACAGGGGGCCGGCTATGGCTACACCTTC. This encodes CASSQVQGAGYGYTF.